Reported below is one TCR beta chain. Its cognate antigen is unknown. The record originates from a study of T cell repertoires in cytomegalovirus infection. Across the study: HLA-B-restricted CMV epitopes that are well studied were used alongside recently identified HLA-C-restricted ones.

V shed 0 bases, J shed 5 bases, and the junction held 5 bases outside the gene matches. This CDR3 has 16 amino acids. Germline assignment: CDR1 SGHNT and CDR2 YYREEE (reference sequence). In TCRdb, the reads were re-called with MiXCR into one record per CDR3 protein. This repertoire shows 380,000 or so distinct CDR3 sequences, roughly 34% found once; its top ten account for roughly 12%. This chain uses TRBV5-4 with TRBJ2-1; TRBD1 matches 10 bases. Sequencing was performed on cultured PBMCs, taken from culture after CMV antigen stimulation. This TCR derives from a human donor in good health (CMV status not recorded). Some clones in this sample may be carry-over from other donors' samples. The DNA for the CDR3 is TGTGCCAGCAGCTTGGGGGACAGGGGCTATGACAATGAGCAGTTCTTC. As protein: CASSLGDRGYDNEQFF. Based on the CDR3 plus reference TRBV5-4 and TRBJ2-1, the full variable domain is ETGVTQSPTHLIKTRGQQVTLRCSSQSGHNTVSWYQQALGQGPQFIFQYYREEENGRGNFPPRFSGLQFPNYSSELNVNALELDDSALYLCASSLGDRGYDNEQFFGPGTRLTVL.